The clone carrying this T cell receptor beta chain was detected only once. Authors' methods: Reference gene primer amplification gave estimated nucleated cell counts. Clones were sequenced by immunoSEQ multiplex PCR, and TCRdb holds only the in-frame ones, with some missing. V, J and clone size are those of that table, while D and trimming were read from the DNA. In the table there are 300,000 to 450,000 clones, around 89% of which are singletons. This sample was included in a study of blood T cell repertoires in COVID-19. Study-level information: T cells, B-cell-depleted T cells, or PBMCs supplied cDNA or gDNA.

Germline-derived CDR1 and CDR2 are LNHDA and SQIVND (reference sequence). CDR3 length: 14 residues. V was clipped by 4 bases and J by 7 bases; unmatched bases: 6. This rearrangement joins TRBV19 to TRBJ1-4, with 7 bases fitting TRBD1. The receptor was derived from a woman aged 25-40 years with COVID-19, enrolled during active disease. Source material: peripheral blood. The CDR3 DNA sequence: TGTGCCAGTAGTAGCGGGCAGGGGGGTGAAAAACTGTTTTTT. Residues: CASSSGQGGEKLFF.